This T cell receptor (beta chain) was sequenced for a study of blood T cell repertoires in COVID-19. Overall study: Both acute and convalescent COVID-19 samples were obtained from the United States, Italy and Spain. The cDNA or gDNA used as material had been derived from T cells, B-cell-depleted T cells, or PBMCs.

How the authors handled the data: Cell counts per sample came from amplifying reference gene primers. Produced via immunoSEQ multiplex PCR; TCRdb's table is partial and in-frame only. V and J calls and clone size are those listed in that table; D and trimming were worked out from the DNA. Seen here are about 55,000 clones, approximately 89% observed once, and the top ten hold 16%. V lost 6 bases, J lost 1 base, and 3 bases stayed unmatched. This CDR3 has 14 amino acids. Germline V CDR1 and CDR2: MNHEY, SVGAGI. The rearrangement joins TRBV6-5 to TRBJ1-3, with 7 bases lining up with TRBD1. Sequenced input: peripheral blood. The sequence was collected from a human donor in a cohort sampled during active COVID-19. The CDR3 DNA is TGTGCCAGCAGAAACAGGGGATCTGGAAACACCATATATTTT. Translation gives CASRNRGSGNTIYF.